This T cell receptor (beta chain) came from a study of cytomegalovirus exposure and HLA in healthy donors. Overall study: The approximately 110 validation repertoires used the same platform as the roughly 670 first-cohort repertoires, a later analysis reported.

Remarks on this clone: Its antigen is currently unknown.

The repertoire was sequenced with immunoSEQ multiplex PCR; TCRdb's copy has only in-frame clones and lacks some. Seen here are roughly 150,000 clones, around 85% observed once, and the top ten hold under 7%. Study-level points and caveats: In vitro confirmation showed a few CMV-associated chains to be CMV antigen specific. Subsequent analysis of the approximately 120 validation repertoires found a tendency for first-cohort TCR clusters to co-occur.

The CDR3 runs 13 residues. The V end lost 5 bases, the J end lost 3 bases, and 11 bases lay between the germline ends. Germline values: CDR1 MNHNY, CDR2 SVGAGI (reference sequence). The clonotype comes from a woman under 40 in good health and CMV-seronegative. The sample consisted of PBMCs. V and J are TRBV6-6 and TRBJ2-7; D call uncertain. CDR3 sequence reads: CASSNDGLYEQYF. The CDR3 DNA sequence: TGTGCCAGCAGTAACGACGGGCTCTACGAGCAGTACTTC.